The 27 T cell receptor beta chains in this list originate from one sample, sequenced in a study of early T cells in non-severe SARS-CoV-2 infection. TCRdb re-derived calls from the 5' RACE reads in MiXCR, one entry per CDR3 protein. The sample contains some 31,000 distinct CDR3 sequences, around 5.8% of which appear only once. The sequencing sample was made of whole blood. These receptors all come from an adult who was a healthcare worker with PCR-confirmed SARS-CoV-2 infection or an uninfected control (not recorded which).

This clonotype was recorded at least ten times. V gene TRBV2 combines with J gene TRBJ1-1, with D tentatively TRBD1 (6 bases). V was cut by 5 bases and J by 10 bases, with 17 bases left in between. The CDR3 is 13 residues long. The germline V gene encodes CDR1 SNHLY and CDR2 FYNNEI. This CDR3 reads CASSRTERGRAFF. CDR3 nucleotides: TGTGCCAGCAGTAGGACAGAGAGAGGCCGAGCTTTCTTT.

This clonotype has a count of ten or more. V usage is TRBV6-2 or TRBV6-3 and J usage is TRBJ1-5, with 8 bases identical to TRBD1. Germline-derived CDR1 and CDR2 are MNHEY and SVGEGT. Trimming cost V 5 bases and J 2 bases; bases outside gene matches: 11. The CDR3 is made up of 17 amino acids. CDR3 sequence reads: CASSPSRGRPGNQPQHF. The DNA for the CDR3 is TGTGCCAGCAGTCCTTCCAGGGGGCGCCCCGGCAATCAGCCCCAGCATTTT.

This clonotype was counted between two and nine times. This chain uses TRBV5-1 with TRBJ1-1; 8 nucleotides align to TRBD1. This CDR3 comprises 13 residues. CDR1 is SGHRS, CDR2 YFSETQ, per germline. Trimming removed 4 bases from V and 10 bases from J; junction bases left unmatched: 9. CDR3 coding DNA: TGCGCCAGCAGCCAGGACAGGGTCGGACGAGCTTTCTTT. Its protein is CASSQDRVGRAFF.

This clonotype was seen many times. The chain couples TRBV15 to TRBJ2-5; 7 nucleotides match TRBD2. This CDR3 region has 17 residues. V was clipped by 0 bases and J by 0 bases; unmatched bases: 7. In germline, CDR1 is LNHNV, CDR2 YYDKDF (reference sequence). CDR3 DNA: TGTGCCACCAGCAGAGATCTGGCTAGCGGCCACCAAGAGACCCAGTACTTC. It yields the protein CATSRDLASGHQETQYF. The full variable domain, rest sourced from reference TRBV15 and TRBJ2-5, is DAMVIQNPRYQVTQFGKPVTLSCSQTLNHNVMYWYQQKSSQAPKLLFHYYDKDFNNEADTPDNFQSRRPNTSFCFLDIRSPGLGDTAMYLCATSRDLASGHQETQYFGPGTRLLVL.

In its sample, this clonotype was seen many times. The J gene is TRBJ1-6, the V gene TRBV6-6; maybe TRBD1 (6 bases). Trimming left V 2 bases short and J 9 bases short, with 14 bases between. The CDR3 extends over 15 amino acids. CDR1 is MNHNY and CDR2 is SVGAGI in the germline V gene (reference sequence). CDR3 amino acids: CASSYRGANGSPLHF. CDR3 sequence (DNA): TGTGCCAGCAGTTACCGGGGGGCAAATGGTTCACCCCTCCACTTT.

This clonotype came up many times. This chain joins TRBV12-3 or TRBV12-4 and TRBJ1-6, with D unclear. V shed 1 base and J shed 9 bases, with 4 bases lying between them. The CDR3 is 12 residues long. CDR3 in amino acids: CASSLEGSPLHF. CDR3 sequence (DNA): TGTGCCAGCAGTTTAGAGGGTTCACCCCTCCACTTT.

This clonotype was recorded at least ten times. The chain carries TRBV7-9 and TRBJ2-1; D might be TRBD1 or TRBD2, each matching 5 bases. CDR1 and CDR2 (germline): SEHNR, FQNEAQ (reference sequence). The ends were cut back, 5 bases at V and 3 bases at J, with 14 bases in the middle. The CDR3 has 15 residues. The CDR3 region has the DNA TGTGCCAGCAGCGCCGGGACGGAGATCTACAATGAGCAGTTCTTC. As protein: CASSAGTEIYNEQFF.

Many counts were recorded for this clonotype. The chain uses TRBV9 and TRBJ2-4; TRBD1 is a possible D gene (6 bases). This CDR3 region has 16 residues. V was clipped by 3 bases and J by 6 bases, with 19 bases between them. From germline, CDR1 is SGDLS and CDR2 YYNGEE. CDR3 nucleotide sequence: TGTGCCAGCAGCGGGGCCTCGGACAGCGAGAGAAACATTCAGTACTTC. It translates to CASSGASDSERNIQYF.

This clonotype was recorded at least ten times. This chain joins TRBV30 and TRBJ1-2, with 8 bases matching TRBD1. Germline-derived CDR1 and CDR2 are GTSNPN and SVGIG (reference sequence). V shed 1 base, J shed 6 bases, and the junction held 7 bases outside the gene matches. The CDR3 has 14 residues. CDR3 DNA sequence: TGTGCCTGGAGTGCTACCGGGACAGGAGATGGCTACACCTTC. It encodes CAWSATGTGDGYTF. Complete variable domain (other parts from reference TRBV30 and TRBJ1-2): SQTIHQWPATLVQPVGSPLSLECTVEGTSNPNLYWYRQAAGRGLQLLFYSVGIGQISSEVPQNLSASRPQDRQFILSSKKLLLSDSGFYLCAWSATGTGDGYTFGSGTRLTVV.

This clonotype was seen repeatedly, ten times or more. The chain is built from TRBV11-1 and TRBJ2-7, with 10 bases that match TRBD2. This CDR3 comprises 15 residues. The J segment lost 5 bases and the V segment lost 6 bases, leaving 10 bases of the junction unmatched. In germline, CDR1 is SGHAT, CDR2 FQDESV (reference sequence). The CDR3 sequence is CASRDYGLAANEQYF. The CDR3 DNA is TGTGCCAGCAGAGATTACGGACTAGCGGCCAACGAGCAGTACTTC.

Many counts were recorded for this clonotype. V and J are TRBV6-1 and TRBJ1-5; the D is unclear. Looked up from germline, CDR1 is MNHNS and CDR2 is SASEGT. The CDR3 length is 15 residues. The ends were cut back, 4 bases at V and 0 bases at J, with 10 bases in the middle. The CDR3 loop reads CASSVSADSNQPQHF. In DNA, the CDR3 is TGTGCCAGCAGTGTTTCGGCAGATAGCAATCAGCCCCAGCATTTT.

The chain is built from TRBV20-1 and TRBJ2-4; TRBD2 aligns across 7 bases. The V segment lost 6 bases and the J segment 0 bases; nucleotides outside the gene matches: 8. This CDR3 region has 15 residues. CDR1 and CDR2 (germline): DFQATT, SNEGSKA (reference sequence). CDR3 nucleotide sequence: TGCAGTGCCGACGGGGGGACCGTAGCCAAAAACATTCAGTACTTC. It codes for CSADGGTVAKNIQYF.

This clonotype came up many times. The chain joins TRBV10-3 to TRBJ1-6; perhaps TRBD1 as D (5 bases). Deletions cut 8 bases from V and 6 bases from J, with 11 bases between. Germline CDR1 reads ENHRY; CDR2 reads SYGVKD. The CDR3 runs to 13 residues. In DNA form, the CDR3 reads TGTGCCATCGGGGGTCAGGGTAATTCACCCCTCCACTTT. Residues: CAIGGQGNSPLHF.

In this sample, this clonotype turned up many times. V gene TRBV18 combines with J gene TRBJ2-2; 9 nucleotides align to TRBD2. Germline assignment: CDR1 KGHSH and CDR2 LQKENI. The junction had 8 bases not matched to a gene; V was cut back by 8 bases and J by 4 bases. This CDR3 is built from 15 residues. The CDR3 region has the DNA TGTGCCAGCATCCTTAGCGGGAGAGGCACCGGGGAGCTGTTTTTT. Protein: CASILSGRGTGELFF.

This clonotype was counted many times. DNA for the CDR3: TGCAGTGCAACCAGGGGGCGCAGCTCACCCCTCCACTTT. Protein product: CSATRGRSSPLHF. The chain combines TRBV20-1 with TRBJ1-6, with 8 bases identical to TRBD1. CDR3 length equals 13 residues. Trimming took 6 bases from V and 10 from J; bases not matched to a gene: 8. Germline values: CDR1 DFQATT, CDR2 SNEGSKA (reference sequence).

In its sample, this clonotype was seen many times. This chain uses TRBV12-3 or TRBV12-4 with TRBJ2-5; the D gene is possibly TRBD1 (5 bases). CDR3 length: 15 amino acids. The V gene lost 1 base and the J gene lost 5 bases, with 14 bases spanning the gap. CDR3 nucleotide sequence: TGTGCCAGCAGTTTAGAAGGGGTGAGCGCGGAGACCCAGTACTTC. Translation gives CASSLEGVSAETQYF.

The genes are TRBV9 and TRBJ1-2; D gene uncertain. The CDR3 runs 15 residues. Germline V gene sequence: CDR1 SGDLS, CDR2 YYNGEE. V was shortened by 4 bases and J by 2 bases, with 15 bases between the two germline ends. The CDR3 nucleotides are TGTGCCAGCAGCCCCATCTCGACACAGAACTATGGCTACACCTTC. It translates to CASSPISTQNYGYTF.

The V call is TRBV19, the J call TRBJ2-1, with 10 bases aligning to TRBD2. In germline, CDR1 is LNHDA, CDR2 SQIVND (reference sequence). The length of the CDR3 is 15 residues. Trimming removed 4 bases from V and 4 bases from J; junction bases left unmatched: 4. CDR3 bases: TGTGCCAGTAGTACCCCTAGCGGGAGTTACAATGAGCAGTTCTTC. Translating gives CASSTPSGSYNEQFF.

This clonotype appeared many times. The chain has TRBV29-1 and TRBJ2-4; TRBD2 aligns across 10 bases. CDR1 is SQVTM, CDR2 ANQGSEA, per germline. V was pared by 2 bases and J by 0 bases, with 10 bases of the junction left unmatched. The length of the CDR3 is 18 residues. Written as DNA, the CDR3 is TGCAGCGTTGAACTAGCGGGAGTCATGGGTCTAGCCAAAAACATTCAGTACTTC. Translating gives CSVELAGVMGLAKNIQYF.

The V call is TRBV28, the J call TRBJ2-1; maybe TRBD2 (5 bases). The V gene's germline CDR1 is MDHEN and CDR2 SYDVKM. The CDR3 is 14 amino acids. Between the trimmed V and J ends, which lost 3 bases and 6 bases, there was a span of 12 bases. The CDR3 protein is CASSLKRAGNEQFF. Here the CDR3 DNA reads TGTGCCAGCAGTTTGAAACGGGCGGGCAATGAGCAGTTCTTC.

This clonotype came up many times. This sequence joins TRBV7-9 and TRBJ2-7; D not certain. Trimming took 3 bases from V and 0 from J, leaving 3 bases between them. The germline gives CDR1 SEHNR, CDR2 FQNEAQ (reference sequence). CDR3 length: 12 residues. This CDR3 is CASSFSSYEQYF. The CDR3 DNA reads TGTGCCAGCAGCTTCAGCTCCTACGAGCAGTACTTC.

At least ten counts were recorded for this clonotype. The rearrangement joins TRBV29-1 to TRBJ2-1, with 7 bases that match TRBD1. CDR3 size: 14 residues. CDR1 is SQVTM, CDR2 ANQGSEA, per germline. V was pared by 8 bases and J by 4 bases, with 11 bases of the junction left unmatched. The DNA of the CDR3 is TGCAGCCTAGCCCGGGACAGAAGATACAATGAGCAGTTCTTC. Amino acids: CSLARDRRYNEQFF.

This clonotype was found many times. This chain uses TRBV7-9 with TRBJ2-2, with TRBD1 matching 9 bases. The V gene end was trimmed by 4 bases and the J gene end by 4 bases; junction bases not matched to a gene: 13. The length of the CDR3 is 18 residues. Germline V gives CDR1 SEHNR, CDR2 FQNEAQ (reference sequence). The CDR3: CASSWKPGQGSITGELFF. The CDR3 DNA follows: TGTGCCAGCAGCTGGAAACCGGGACAGGGATCTATCACCGGGGAGCTGTTTTTT.

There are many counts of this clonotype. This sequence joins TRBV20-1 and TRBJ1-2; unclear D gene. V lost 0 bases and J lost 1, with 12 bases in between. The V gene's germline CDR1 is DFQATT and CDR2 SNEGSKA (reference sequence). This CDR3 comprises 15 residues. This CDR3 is CSARDKTAINYGYTF. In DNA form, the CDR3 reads TGCAGTGCTAGAGATAAAACAGCCATTAACTATGGCTACACCTTC.

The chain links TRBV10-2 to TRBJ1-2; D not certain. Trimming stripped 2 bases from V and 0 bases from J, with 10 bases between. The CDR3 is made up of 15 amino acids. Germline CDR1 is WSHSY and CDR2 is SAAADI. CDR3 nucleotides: TGCGCCAGCAGTGAGGGAGCAGGAGCTAACTATGGCTACACCTTC. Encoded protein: CASSEGAGANYGYTF.

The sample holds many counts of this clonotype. The CDR3 sequence: CASSRIPGGKDYGYTF. The DNA of the CDR3 is TGTGCCAGCAGTCGAATACCAGGGGGAAAGGACTATGGCTACACCTTC. The V gene is TRBV6-6, the J gene TRBJ1-2; TRBD1 matches at 7 bases. The germline gives CDR1 MNHNY, CDR2 SVGAGI (reference sequence). Trimming at V came to 5 bases and at J to 3 bases, leaving 12 bases not matched to a gene. CDR3 size: 16 residues.

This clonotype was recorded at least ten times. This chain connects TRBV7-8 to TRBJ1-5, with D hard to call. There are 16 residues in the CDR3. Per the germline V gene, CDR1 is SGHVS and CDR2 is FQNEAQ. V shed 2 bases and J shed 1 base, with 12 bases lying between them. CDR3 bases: TGTGCCAGCAGCTTATCGACCTCAAGAAGCAATCAGCCCCAGCATTTT. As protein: CASSLSTSRSNQPQHF.